This T cell receptor (beta chain) was sequenced in a study of blood T cells in healthy people across ages. General study findings and limits: Older age coincided with a roughly linear decline in TCR beta diversity per million T cells. TCR beta diversity tracked closely with naive T cell percentage.

Using a J-beta primer mix together with a sample-barcoded 5' primer, a second PCR was run for about 7 to 12 cycles. One entry per CDR3 protein, called by TCRdb with MiXCR from the 5' RACE reads. The sample holds 750,000 to 1,000,000 distinct CDR3 sequences, just under 30% seen once. This clonotype was counted between two and nine times. What it binds is not known. These data were likewise used in another study, on T cells of mothers and their children.

Sequencing was done on a sample of blood. The source is a woman aged 40 to 55 in good health.

The CDR3 sequence: CASSDVRNNEQFF. The CDR3 region has the DNA TGTGCCAGCAGCGACGTCCGGAACAATGAGCAGTTCTTC. The J gene is TRBJ2-1, the V gene TRBV11-2, with D hard to call. Trimming took off 5 bases at V and 5 bases at J, with 10 bases between the two ends. The CDR3 is made up of 13 amino acids. Per the germline V gene, CDR1 is SGHAT and CDR2 is FQNNGV.